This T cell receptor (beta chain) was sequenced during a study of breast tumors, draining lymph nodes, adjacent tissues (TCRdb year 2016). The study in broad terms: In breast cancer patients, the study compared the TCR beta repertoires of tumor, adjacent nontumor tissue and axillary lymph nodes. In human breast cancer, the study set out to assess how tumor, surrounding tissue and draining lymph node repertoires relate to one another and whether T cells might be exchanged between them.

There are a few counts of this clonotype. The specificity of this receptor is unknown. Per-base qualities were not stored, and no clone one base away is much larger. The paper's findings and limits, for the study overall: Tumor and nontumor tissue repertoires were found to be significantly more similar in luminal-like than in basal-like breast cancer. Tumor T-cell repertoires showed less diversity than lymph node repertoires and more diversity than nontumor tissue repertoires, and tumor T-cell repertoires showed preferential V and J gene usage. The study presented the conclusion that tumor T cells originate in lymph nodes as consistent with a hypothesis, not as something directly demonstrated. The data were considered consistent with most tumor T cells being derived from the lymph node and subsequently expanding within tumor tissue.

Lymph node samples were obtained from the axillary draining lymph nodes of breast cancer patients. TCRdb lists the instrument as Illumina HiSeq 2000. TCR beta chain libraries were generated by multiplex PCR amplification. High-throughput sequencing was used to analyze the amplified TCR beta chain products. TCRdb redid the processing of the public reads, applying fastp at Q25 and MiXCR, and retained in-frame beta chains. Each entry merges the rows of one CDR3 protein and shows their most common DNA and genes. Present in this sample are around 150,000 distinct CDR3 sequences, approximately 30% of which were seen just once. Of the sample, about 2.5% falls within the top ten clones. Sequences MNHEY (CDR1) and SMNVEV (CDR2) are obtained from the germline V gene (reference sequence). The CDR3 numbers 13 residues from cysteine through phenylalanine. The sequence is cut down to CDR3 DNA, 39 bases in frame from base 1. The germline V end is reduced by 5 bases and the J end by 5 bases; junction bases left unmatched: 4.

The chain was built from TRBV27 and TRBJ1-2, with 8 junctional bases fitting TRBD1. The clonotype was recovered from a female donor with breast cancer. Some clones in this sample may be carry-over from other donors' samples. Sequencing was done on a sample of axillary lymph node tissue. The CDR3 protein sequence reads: CASSPDRVYGYTF. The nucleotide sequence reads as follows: TGTGCCAGCAGTCCGGACAGGGTATATGGCTACACCTTC.